The subject of this entry is one T cell receptor (beta chain). Its cognate antigen is unknown. CDR1 is SGHRS, CDR2 YFSETQ, per germline. The V gene end was trimmed by 3 bases and the J gene end by 6 bases; junction bases not matched to a gene: 5. This CDR3 is built from 13 residues. The PCR was carried out with 60 Vbeta primers and 13 Jbeta primers. Repertoires were generated with immunoSEQ multiplex PCR, while TCRdb's copy carries only in-frame clones and drops some. The sample lists roughly 120,000 clones; roughly 81% were seen once. This sample is drawn from a study of cytomegalovirus exposure and HLA in healthy donors. Broader study findings: Immune exposure information comprised only CMV serostatus.

The V and J genes are TRBV5-1 and TRBJ1-2; 7 bases are a match to TRBD1. This clonotype was sampled from a woman under 40 in good health and CMV-seronegative. Sequenced sample: PBMCs. CDR3 nucleotides: TGCGCCAGCAGCTCGAGGGACAGTCATGGCTACACCTTC. It codes for CASSSRDSHGYTF.